The rows below give T cell receptor beta chains drawn from one sample of a study of CD8+CD57+ T cells in acquired aplastic anemia. MiXCR, run by TCRdb on the reads, gives a single entry per CDR3 protein. The sample yields approximately 380,000 distinct CDR3 sequences, 65% to 80% seen once. The sequenced sample consisted of sorted CD4+, CD8+, or CD8+CD57+ T cells (not recorded which) from PBMCs. These TCRs come from a human donor in good health, serving as a control. The CDR3 runs from the conserved cysteine through the conserved F or W. The order of the fields is D gene, V gene, clone size, J gene, CDR3 protein, CDR3 DNA. D genes are given only for firm matches. Only part of the rows carry a size: once, few, many, or a class if the clone is expanded.

d_gene: -
v_gene: TRBV24-1
abundance: -
j_gene: TRBJ2-6
CDR3aa: CATSASGANVLTF
CDR3nt: TGTGCCACCAGTGCCTCTGGGGCGAACGTCCTGACTTTC

d_gene: -
v_gene: TRBV9
abundance: -
j_gene: TRBJ1-5
CDR3aa: CARSGGTRTDRLTQHF
CDR3nt: TGTGCCAGAAGCGGCGGGACTAGGACAGATAGGCTGACCCAGCATTTT

d_gene: -
v_gene: TRBV11-2
abundance: -
j_gene: TRBJ1-4
CDR3aa: CASSLEDRPGYEELFF
CDR3nt: TGCGCCAGCAGCTTGGAAGACAGGCCCGGGTACGAAGAACTGTTTTTT

d_gene: TRBD1
v_gene: TRBV20-1
abundance: -
j_gene: TRBJ1-5
CDR3aa: CSARRQRTGNQPQHF
CDR3nt: TGCAGTGCTAGGCGTCAGCGGACAGGAAATCAGCCCCAGCATTTT

d_gene: -
v_gene: TRBV7-9
abundance: many
j_gene: TRBJ1-2
CDR3aa: CASSYNREYGYTF
CDR3nt: TGTGCCAGCAGCTATAACAGGGAGTATGGCTACACCTTC

d_gene: -
v_gene: TRBV7-2
abundance: -
j_gene: TRBJ1-5
CDR3aa: CASSLLTGTPPGRF
CDR3nt: TGTGCCAGCAGCTTATTGACCGGGACCCCCCCGGGGAGATTT

d_gene: TRBD1
v_gene: TRBV4-2
abundance: many
j_gene: TRBJ2-2
CDR3aa: CASSLQGAGGNTGELFF
CDR3nt: TGTGCCAGCAGCCTACAGGGGGCAGGGGGGAACACCGGGGAGCTGTTTTTT

d_gene: -
v_gene: TRBV11-1
abundance: -
j_gene: TRBJ1-2
CDR3aa: CASSIALMGGHGYTF
CDR3nt: TGTGCCAGCAGCATAGCGCTGATGGGAGGTCATGGCTACACCTTC

d_gene: TRBD1
v_gene: TRBV29-1
abundance: -
j_gene: TRBJ2-1
CDR3aa: CSVGTGDGAYYEQFF
CDR3nt: TGCAGCGTTGGGACAGGGGACGGAGCCTACTATGAGCAGTTCTTC

d_gene: -
v_gene: TRBV5-1
abundance: -
j_gene: TRBJ1-2
CDR3aa: CASSSRARGAF
CDR3nt: TGCGCCAGCAGCTCGCGGGCCAGGGGAGCCTTC

d_gene: -
v_gene: TRBV9
abundance: -
j_gene: TRBJ2-7
CDR3aa: CATSPQARGGDEQYF
CDR3nt: TGTGCCACCAGCCCCCAGGCGAGGGGAGGCGATGAGCAGTACTTC

d_gene: -
v_gene: TRBV29-1
abundance: -
j_gene: TRBJ1-4
CDR3aa: CSVGGGVEEQLFF
CDR3nt: TGCAGCGTTGGGGGGGGGGTTGAAGAACAACTGTTTTTT

d_gene: -
v_gene: TRBV5-1
abundance: -
j_gene: TRBJ2-7
CDR3aa: CASSCVLVSEQYF
CDR3nt: TGTGCCAGCAGCTGCGTCTTAGTATCCGAGCAGTACTTC

d_gene: -
v_gene: TRBV5-1
abundance: -
j_gene: TRBJ1-6
CDR3aa: CASSFLDGLSPLHF
CDR3nt: TGCGCCAGCAGCTTCCTTGACGGTCTGTCACCCCTCCACTTT

d_gene: -
v_gene: TRBV19
abundance: -
j_gene: TRBJ1-5
CDR3aa: CASSRMGKGQPQHF
CDR3nt: TGTGCCAGTAGTAGGATGGGGAAGGGCCAGCCCCAGCATTTT

d_gene: TRBD1
v_gene: TRBV6-6
abundance: few
j_gene: TRBJ1-6
CDR3aa: CASSSGQGHSPLHF
CDR3nt: TGTGCCAGCAGTTCCGGACAGGGACATTCACCCCTCCACTTT

d_gene: -
v_gene: TRBV12-5
abundance: once
j_gene: TRBJ2-5
CDR3aa: CASGLSQETQYF
CDR3nt: TGTGCCAGCGGTCTTTCTCAAGAGACCCAGTACTTC

d_gene: -
v_gene: TRBV7-3
abundance: -
j_gene: TRBJ2-7
CDR3aa: CASSFQRGGDQQYF
CDR3nt: TGTGCCAGCAGCTTTCAGCGCGGCGGTGACCAGCAGTACTTC

d_gene: -
v_gene: TRBV15
abundance: -
j_gene: TRBJ2-7
CDR3aa: CATSRERGYSQYF
CDR3nt: TGTGCCACCAGCAGGGAAAGGGGCTACTCGCAGTACTTC

d_gene: -
v_gene: TRBV2
abundance: many
j_gene: TRBJ1-5
CDR3aa: CASRARDLPNQPQHF
CDR3nt: TGTGCCAGCAGAGCCAGGGATTTGCCCAATCAGCCCCAGCATTTT

d_gene: TRBD1
v_gene: TRBV2
abundance: -
j_gene: TRBJ1-5
CDR3aa: CASRVTGTGDQPQHF
CDR3nt: TGTGCCAGCAGAGTCACCGGGACAGGGGATCAGCCCCAGCATTTT

d_gene: -
v_gene: TRBV18
abundance: many
j_gene: TRBJ1-1
CDR3aa: CASSPLDTEAFF
CDR3nt: TGTGCCAGCTCACCATTAGACACTGAAGCTTTCTTT

d_gene: TRBD2
v_gene: TRBV20-1
abundance: -
j_gene: TRBJ2-1
CDR3aa: CSAISSRGGLYNEQFF
CDR3nt: TGCAGTGCTATTTCATCGCGGGGGGGGCTCTACAATGAGCAGTTCTTC

d_gene: -
v_gene: TRBV29-1
abundance: -
j_gene: TRBJ1-1
CDR3aa: CSVQANLNTEATF
CDR3nt: TGCAGCGTCCAAGCCAACCTGAACACTGAAGCCACCTTT

d_gene: -
v_gene: TRBV20-1
abundance: -
j_gene: TRBJ1-1
CDR3aa: CSASGGVGKKEAFF
CDR3nt: TGCAGTGCTAGTGGCGGGGTAGGTAAGAAGGAAGCTTTCTTT

d_gene: TRBD1
v_gene: TRBV19
abundance: -
j_gene: TRBJ2-5
CDR3aa: CASSSGTGSAVQYF
CDR3nt: TGTGCCAGCAGTTCGGGGACAGGGTCAGCCGTGCAGTACTTC

d_gene: TRBD2
v_gene: TRBV5-1
abundance: many
j_gene: TRBJ2-3
CDR3aa: CASSSGTSGGPSPTDTQYF
CDR3nt: TGCGCCAGCAGCTCTGGGACTAGCGGGGGGCCCTCCCCCACAGATACGCAGTATTTT

d_gene: -
v_gene: TRBV2
abundance: -
j_gene: TRBJ2-2
CDR3aa: CASSYPTRGDTGELFF
CDR3nt: TGTGCCAGCAGTTACCCAACGCGGGGCGACACCGGGGAGCTGTTTTTT

d_gene: -
v_gene: TRBV5-1
abundance: -
j_gene: TRBJ2-7
CDR3aa: CASSLGQLEGVNEQYF
CDR3nt: TGCGCCAGCAGCTTGGGCCAGCTGGAGGGGGTGAACGAGCAGTACTTC

d_gene: -
v_gene: TRBV5-6
abundance: many
j_gene: TRBJ1-2
CDR3aa: CASSTAGGDYGYTF
CDR3nt: TGTGCCAGCAGCACCGCGGGGGGCGACTATGGCTACACCTTC

d_gene: -
v_gene: TRBV9
abundance: -
j_gene: TRBJ1-1
CDR3aa: CASSVGGYSTEAFF
CDR3nt: TGTGCCAGCAGCGTTGGCGGCTATTCCACTGAAGCTTTCTTT

d_gene: -
v_gene: TRBV12-3/TRBV12-4
abundance: once
j_gene: TRBJ1-5
CDR3aa: CASSIPGGPQHF
CDR3nt: TGTGCCAGCAGTATACCTGGGGGGCCCCAGCATTTT

d_gene: -
v_gene: TRBV2
abundance: few
j_gene: TRBJ1-1
CDR3aa: CASRKDWNTEAFF
CDR3nt: TGTGCCAGCAGAAAGGACTGGAACACTGAAGCTTTCTTT

d_gene: -
v_gene: TRBV19
abundance: -
j_gene: TRBJ1-1
CDR3aa: CASTGRDTEAFF
CDR3nt: TGTGCCAGTACAGGCCGAGACACCGAAGCTTTCTTT

d_gene: TRBD2
v_gene: TRBV5-1
abundance: -
j_gene: TRBJ2-5
CDR3aa: CASSQGLADQETQYF
CDR3nt: TGCGCCAGCAGCCAGGGACTAGCGGACCAAGAGACCCAGTACTTC

d_gene: -
v_gene: TRBV19
abundance: -
j_gene: TRBJ2-7
CDR3aa: CASSAGAGYEQYF
CDR3nt: TGTGCCAGTTCCGCAGGGGCCGGCTACGAGCAGTACTTC

d_gene: TRBD2
v_gene: TRBV11-1
abundance: once
j_gene: TRBJ2-3
CDR3aa: CASSFPRAGESDTQYF
CDR3nt: TGTGCCAGCAGCTTCCCCCGGGCGGGGGAGTCAGATACGCAGTATTTT

d_gene: -
v_gene: TRBV5-4
abundance: many
j_gene: TRBJ1-1
CDR3aa: CASSLEGGRDTEAFF
CDR3nt: TGTGCCAGCAGCTTGGAAGGGGGTCGGGACACTGAAGCTTTCTTT

d_gene: TRBD1
v_gene: TRBV12-3/TRBV12-4
abundance: -
j_gene: TRBJ1-3
CDR3aa: CASSLGRGTPGNTIYF
CDR3nt: TGTGCCAGCAGTTTAGGCAGGGGGACCCCTGGAAACACCATATATTTT

d_gene: -
v_gene: TRBV12-5
abundance: -
j_gene: TRBJ1-1
CDR3aa: CASRAASGTEAFF
CDR3nt: TGTGCCAGCAGAGCAGCATCAGGTACTGAAGCTTTCTTT

d_gene: -
v_gene: TRBV7-2
abundance: -
j_gene: TRBJ2-5
CDR3aa: CASSVGAGRETQYF
CDR3nt: TGTGCCAGCAGCGTAGGGGCAGGGCGAGAGACCCAGTACTTC

d_gene: -
v_gene: TRBV5-5
abundance: -
j_gene: TRBJ1-2
CDR3aa: CASRIQLPVGQGRKPYGYTF
CDR3nt: TGTGCCAGCAGGATACAGTTGCCTGTGGGGCAGGGAAGAAAACCCTATGGCTACACCTTC